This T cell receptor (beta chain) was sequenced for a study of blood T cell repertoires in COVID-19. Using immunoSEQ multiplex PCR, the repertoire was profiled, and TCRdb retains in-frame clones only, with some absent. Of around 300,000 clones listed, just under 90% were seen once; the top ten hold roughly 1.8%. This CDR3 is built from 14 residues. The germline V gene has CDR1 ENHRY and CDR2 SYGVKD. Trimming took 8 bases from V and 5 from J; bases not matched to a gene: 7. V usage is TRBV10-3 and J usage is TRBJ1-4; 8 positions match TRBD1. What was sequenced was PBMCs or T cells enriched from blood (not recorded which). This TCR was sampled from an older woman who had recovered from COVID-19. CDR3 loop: CAISQGGTNEKLFF. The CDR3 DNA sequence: TGTGCCATCTCACAGGGGGGTACGAATGAAAAACTGTTTTTT.